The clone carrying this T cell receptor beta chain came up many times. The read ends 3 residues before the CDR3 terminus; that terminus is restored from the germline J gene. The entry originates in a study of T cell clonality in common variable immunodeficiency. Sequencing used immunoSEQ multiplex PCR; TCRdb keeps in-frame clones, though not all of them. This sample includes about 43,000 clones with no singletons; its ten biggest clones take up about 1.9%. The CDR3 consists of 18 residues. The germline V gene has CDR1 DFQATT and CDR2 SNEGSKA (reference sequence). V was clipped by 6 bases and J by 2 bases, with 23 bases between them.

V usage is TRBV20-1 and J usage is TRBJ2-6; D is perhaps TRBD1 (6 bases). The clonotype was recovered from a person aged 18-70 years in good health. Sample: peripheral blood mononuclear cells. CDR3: CSAERQEGVITGANVLTF. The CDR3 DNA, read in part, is TGCAGTGCAGAGAGGCAAGAGGGGGTAATCACTGGGGCCAACGTC.